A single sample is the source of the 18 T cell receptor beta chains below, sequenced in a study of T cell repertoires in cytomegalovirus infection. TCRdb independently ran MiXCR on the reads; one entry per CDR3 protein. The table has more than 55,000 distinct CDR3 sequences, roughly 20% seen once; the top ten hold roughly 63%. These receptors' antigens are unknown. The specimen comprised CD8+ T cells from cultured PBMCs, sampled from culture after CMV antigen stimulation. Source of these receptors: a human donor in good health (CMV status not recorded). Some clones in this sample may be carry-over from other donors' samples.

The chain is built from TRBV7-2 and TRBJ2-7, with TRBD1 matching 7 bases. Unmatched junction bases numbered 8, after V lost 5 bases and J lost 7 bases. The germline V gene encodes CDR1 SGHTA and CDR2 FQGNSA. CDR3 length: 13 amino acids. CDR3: CASSLGTVREQYF. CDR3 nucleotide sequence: TGTGCCAGCAGCCTCGGGACAGTGAGAGAGCAGTACTTC.

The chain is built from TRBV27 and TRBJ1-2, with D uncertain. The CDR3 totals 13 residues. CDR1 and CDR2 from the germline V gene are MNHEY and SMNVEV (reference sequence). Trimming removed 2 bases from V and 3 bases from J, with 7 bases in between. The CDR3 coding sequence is TGTGCCAGCAGTTTAATGGCAGACTATGGCTACACCTTC. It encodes CASSLMADYGYTF.

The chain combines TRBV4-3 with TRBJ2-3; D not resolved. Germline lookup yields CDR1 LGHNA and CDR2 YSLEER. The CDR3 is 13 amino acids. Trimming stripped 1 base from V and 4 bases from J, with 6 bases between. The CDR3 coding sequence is TGCGCCAGCAGCCAAGGGGTAGCAGATACGCAGTATTTT. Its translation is CASSQGVADTQYF.

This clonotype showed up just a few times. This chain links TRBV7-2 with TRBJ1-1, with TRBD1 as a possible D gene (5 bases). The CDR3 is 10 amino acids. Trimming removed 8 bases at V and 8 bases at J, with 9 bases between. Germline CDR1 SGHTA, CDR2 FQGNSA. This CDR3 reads CASGPGEAFF. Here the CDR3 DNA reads TGTGCCAGCGGTCCAGGGGAAGCTTTCTTT.

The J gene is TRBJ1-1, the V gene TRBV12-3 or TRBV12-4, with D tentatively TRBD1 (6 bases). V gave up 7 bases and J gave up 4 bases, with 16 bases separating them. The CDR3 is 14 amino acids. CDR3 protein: CASTRGGAATEAFF. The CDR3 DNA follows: TGTGCCAGCACCCGCGGGGGGGCGGCCACTGAAGCTTTCTTT.

The CDR3 DNA is TGTGCCATCAGTGCGGACAGGGAAGTCACAGATACGCAGTATTTT. Protein sequence: CAISADREVTDTQYF. The chain links TRBV10-3 to TRBJ2-3, with TRBD1 identical over 8 bases. The CDR3 runs 15 residues. After removal of 4 bases from V and 2 bases from J, the junction contained 5 bases not matched to a gene. CDR1 and CDR2 from the germline V gene are ENHRY and SYGVKD.

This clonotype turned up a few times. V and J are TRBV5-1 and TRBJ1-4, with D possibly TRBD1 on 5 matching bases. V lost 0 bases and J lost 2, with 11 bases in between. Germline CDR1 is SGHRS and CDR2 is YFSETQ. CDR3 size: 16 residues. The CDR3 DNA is TGCGCCAGCAGCTTGGAACCCTGGGGCACTAATGAAAAACTGTTTTTT. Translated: CASSLEPWGTNEKLFF.

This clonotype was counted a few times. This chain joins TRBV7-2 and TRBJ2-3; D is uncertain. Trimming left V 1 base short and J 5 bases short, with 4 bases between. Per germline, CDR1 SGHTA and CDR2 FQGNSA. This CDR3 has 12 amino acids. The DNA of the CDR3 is TGTGCCAGCAGCTTAGTTGGAGATACGCAGTATTTT. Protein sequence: CASSLVGDTQYF.

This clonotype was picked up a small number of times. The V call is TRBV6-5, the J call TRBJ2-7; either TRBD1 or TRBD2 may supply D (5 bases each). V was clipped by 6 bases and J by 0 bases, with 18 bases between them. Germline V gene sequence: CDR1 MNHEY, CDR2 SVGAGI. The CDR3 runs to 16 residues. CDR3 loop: CASRAPPGAPSYEQYF. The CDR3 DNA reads TGTGCCAGCAGAGCCCCCCCCGGGGCGCCCTCCTACGAGCAGTACTTC.

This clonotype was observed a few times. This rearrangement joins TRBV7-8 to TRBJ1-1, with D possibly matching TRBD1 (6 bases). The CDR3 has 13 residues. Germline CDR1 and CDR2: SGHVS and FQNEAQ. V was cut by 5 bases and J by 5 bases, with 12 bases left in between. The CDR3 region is CASSPTGRTEAFF. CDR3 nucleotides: TGTGCCAGCAGCCCAACAGGGAGGACTGAAGCTTTCTTT.

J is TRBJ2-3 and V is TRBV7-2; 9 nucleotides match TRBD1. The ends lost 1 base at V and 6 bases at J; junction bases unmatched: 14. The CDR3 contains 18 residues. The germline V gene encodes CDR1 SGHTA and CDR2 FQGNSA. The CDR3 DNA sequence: TGTGCCAGCAGCTTAGGGCGCGACAGGGGGTACCCCATGGATACGCAGTATTTT. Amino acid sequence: CASSLGRDRGYPMDTQYF.

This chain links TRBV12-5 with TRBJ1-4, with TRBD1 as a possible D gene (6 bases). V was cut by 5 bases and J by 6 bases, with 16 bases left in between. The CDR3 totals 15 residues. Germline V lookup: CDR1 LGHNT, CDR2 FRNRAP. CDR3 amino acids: CASGLYGTLDEKLFF. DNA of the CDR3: TGTGCTAGTGGTCTATACGGGACACTAGATGAAAAACTGTTTTTT. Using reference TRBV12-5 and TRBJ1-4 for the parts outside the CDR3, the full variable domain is DARVTQTPRHKVTEMGQEVTMRCQPILGHNTVFWYRQTMMQGLELLAYFRNRAPLDDSGMPKDRFSAEMPDATLATLKIQPSEPRDSAVYFCASGLYGTLDEKLFFGSGTQLSVL.

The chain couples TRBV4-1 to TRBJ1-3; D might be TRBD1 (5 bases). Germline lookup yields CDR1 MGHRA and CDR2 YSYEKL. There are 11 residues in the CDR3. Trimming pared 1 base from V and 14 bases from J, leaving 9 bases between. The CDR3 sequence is CASSQGDFLYF. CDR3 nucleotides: TGCGCCAGCAGCCAAGGGGACTTCCTATATTTT.

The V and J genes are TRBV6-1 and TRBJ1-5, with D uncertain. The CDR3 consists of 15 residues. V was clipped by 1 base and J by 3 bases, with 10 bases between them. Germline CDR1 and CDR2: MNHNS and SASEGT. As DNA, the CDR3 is TGTGCCAGCAGTGAAGTGCTGGGAACCAATCAGCCCCAGCATTTT. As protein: CASSEVLGTNQPQHF.

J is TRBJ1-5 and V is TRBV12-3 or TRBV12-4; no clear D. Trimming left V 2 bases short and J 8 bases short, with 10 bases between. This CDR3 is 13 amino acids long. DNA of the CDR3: TGTGCCAGCAGTTTAACCCTGGGGAAGCCCCAGCATTTT. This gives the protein CASSLTLGKPQHF.

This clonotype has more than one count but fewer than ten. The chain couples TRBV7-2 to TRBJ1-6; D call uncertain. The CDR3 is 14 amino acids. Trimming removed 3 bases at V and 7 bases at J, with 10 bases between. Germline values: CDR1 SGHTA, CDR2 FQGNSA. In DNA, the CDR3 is TGTGCCAGCAGCTTTTCGCTTGGGAATTCACCCCTCCACTTT. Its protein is CASSFSLGNSPLHF.

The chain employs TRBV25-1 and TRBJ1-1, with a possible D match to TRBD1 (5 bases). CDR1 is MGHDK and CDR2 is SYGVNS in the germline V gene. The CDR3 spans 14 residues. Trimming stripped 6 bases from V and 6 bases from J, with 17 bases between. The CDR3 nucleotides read TGTGCCAGCAGCTGGACGGGGGGATTCGCTGAAGCTTTCTTT. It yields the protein CASSWTGGFAEAFF.

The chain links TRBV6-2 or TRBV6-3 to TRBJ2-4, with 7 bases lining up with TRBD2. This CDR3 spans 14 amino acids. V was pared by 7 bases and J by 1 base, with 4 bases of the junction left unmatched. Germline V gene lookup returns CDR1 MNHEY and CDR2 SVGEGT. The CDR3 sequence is CASNPAGAKNIQYF. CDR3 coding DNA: TGTGCCAGCAATCCAGCGGGGGCCAAAAACATTCAGTACTTC.